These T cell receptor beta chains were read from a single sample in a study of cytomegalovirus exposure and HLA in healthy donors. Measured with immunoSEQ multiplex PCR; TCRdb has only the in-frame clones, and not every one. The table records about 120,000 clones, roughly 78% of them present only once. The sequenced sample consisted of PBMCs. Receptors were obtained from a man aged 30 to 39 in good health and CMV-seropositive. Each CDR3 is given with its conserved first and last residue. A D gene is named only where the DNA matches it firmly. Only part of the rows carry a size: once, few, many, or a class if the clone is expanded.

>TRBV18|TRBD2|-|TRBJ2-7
CASSPSSGWSGEQYF
TGTGCCAGCTCACCATCTAGCGGTTGGTCCGGCGAGCAGTACTTC
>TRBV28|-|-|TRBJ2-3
CASSLTGSSDTQYF
TGTGCCAGCAGTTTAACAGGATCATCAGATACGCAGTATTTT
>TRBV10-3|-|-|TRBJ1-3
CAIRPDSSGDTIYF
TGTGCCATAAGACCGGACAGTTCCGGGGACACCATATATTTT
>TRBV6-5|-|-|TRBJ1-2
CASNQISGGRGYTF
TGTGCCAGCAATCAAATCAGCGGGGGGCGAGGCTACACCTTC
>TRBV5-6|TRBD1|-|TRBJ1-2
CASSLGGRCTF
TGTGCCAGCAGCTTAGGGGGCCGCTGTACCTTC
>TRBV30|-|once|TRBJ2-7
CAWGRGSYEQYF
TGTGCCTGGGGGCGGGGCTCGTACGAGCAGTACTTC
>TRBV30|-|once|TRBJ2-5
CAWSGLRGTETQYF
TGTGCCTGGAGTGGTCTTAGGGGTACGGAGACCCAGTACTTC
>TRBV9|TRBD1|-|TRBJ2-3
CASSPGTGTTDTQYF
TGTGCCAGCAGCCCCGGGACAGGGACCACAGATACGCAGTATTTT
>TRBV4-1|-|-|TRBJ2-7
CAVGDLNYEQYF
TGCGCCGTAGGGGATCTCAACTACGAGCAGTACTTC
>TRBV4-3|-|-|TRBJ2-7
CASSQVGQGPTPNEQYF
TGCGCCAGCAGCCAAGTCGGGCAGGGGCCGACCCCCAACGAGCAGTACTTC
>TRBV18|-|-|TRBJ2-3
CASSLGLAGTDTQYF
TGTGCCAGCTCCCTCGGACTGGCTGGCACAGATACGCAGTATTTT
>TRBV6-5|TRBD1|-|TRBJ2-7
CASSATGGRYEQYF
TGTGCCAGCAGTGCGACAGGGGGCCGTTACGAGCAGTACTTC
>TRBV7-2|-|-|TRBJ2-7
CASSSQTGDYEQYF
TGTGCCAGCAGCTCACAGACAGGAGACTACGAGCAGTACTTC
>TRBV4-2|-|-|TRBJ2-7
CASSQVGPQGGEQYF
TGTGCCAGCAGCCAAGTAGGCCCCCAGGGGGGCGAGCAGTACTTC
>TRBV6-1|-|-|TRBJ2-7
CASSEMGSPHF
TGTGCCAGCAGCGAAATGGGGAGCCCCCACTTC
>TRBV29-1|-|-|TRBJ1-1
CSVEGDSLMNTEAFF
TGCAGCGTTGAAGGCGACAGTTTAATGAACACTGAAGCTTTCTTT
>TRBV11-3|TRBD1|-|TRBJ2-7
CASSLGQDFGEQYF
TGTGCCAGCAGCTTGGGACAGGACTTCGGCGAGCAGTACTTC
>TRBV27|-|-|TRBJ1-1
CASSLLGGGMNTEAFF
TGTGCCAGCAGTTTATTGGGGGGGGGCATGAACACTGAAGCTTTCTTT
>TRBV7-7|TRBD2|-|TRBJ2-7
CASSLSILAAYEQYF
TGTGCCAGCAGCTTAAGCATACTAGCGGCCTACGAGCAGTACTTC
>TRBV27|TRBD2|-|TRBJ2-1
CASSRPEVAGGYNEQFF
TGTGCCAGCAGTCGGCCCGAGGTAGCGGGGGGATACAATGAGCAGTTCTTC
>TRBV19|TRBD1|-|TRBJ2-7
CASSTGQGLGQYF
TGTGCCAGTAGTACCGGACAGGGGCTGGGGCAGTACTTC
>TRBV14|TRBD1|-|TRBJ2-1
CASSQDLWGQGRSEQFF
TGTGCCAGCAGCCAAGATCTATGGGGACAGGGCCGTAGTGAGCAGTTCTTC
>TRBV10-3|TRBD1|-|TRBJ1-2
CAIRQGSNYGYTF
TGTGCCATCAGACAGGGGAGTAACTATGGCTACACCTTC
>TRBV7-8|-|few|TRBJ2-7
CASSLALRSQQYF
TGTGCCAGCAGCTTAGCTCTAAGAAGTCAGCAGTACTTC
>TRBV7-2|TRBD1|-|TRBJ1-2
CASSLVGGGMGQGWGYTF
TGTGCCAGCAGCTTAGTGGGAGGTGGGATGGGACAGGGTTGGGGCTACACCTTC
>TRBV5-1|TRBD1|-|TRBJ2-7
CASSLGGTGVNEQYF
TGCGCTAGCAGCTTGGGGGGGACAGGGGTGAACGAGCAGTACTTC
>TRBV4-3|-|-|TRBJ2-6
CASSQEANSGANVLTF
TGCGCCAGCAGCCAAGAAGCGAACTCTGGGGCCAACGTCCTGACTTTC
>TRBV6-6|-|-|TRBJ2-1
CASSRLRNEQFF
TGTGCCAGCAGCCGACTACGAAATGAGCAGTTCTTC
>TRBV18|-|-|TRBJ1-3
CASSPVLSSGNTIYF
TGTGCCAGCTCACCGGTTCTGAGCTCTGGAAACACCATATATTTT
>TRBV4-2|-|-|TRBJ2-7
CASSQDFPARGSYEQYF
TGTGCCAGCAGCCAAGATTTTCCGGCCAGAGGGAGCTACGAGCAGTACTTC
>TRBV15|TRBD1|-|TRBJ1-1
CATSRALGQGSEAFF
TGTGCCACCAGCAGAGCCCTTGGACAGGGGAGTGAAGCTTTCTTT
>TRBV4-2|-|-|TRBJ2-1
CASSQDRTEAYNEQFF
TGTGCCAGCAGCCAAGATCGGACAGAAGCTTACAATGAGCAGTTCTTC
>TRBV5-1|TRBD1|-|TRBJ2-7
CASSLAYRGRGDEQYF
TGCGCCAGCAGCTTGGCCTACAGGGGGCGCGGAGACGAGCAGTACTTC
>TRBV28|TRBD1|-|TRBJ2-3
CAARDRGFVDTQYF
TGTGCAGCACGGGACAGGGGGTTTGTAGATACGCAGTATTTT
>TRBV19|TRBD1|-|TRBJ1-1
CASTTGGVWTEAFF
TGTGCCAGTACGACAGGGGGCGTGTGGACTGAAGCTTTCTTT
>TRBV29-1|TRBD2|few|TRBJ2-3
CSVSTSGSTDTQYF
TGCAGCGTTTCCACTAGCGGGAGCACAGATACGCAGTATTTT
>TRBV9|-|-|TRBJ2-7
CASSVGNGEMGRKQYF
TGTGCCAGCAGCGTAGGGAACGGGGAGATGGGCCGTAAGCAGTACTTC
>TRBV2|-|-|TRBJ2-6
CATRARSGANVLTF
TGTGCCACAAGAGCCCGCTCTGGGGCCAACGTCCTGACTTTC
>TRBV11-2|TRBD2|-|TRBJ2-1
CASSTSGNYNEQFF
TGTGCCAGCAGTACTAGCGGGAACTACAATGAGCAGTTCTTC